The present T cell receptor beta chain was sequenced within a study of shared clonotypes between healthy human individuals. The overall study: Donors were two women and a few men aged 18 to 49.

Germline assignment: CDR1 LNHDA and CDR2 SQIVND (reference sequence). The CDR3 runs to 20 residues. V lost 3 bases to trimming and J lost 1 base, with 25 bases between them. The study's findings and limits: Rarefaction curves obtained for sorted subsets showed sequencing incomplete despite large depth.

Produced via immunoSEQ multiplex PCR; TCRdb's table is partial and in-frame only. The table lists about 1 million clones, around 76% of them singletons. Worth noting for this clone: Its antigen is not known.

The sequence was obtained from a man younger than 35 in good health. This chain uses TRBV19 with TRBJ2-4; D is possibly TRBD2 (6 bases). Sequenced: memory CD4+ T cells sorted from blood. Subset described: CD45RA-negative fraction. In nucleotides, the CDR3 is TGTGCCAGTAGTATGTCACCGTTAGGGACTTGGGGGAGGGCCAAAAACATTCAGTACTTC. Translation gives CASSMSPLGTWGRAKNIQYF.